A selection of T cell receptor beta chains follows, all from one sample in a study of T-cell reconstitution after alpha-beta-depleted transplantation in children. TCRdb reprocessed the PCR reads via MiXCR and lists one record per CDR3 protein. The sample lists about 580,000 distinct CDR3 sequences, more than 20% seen once, with 12% to 15% in the top ten. This sample comprised PBMCs, mostly from graft donor cells, obtained 360 days after TCRalphabeta/CD19-depleted stem cell transplant. The origin of the receptors is a boy under two years old who had a stem cell transplant for acute myeloid leukemia, so the T cells may come from the graft donor. The CDR3 runs from the conserved cysteine through the conserved F or W. A D gene is named only where the DNA matches it firmly. Clone size appears in some rows only: once, few, many, or a class for an expanded clone.

TRBJ1-1 TRBV12-3/TRBV12-4 - - CASTLGRGRNTEAFF TGTGCCAGCACCCTAGGCAGGGGCAGGAACACTGAAGCTTTCTTT
TRBJ2-3 TRBV11-2 many TRBD2 CASSFLAGGRRSTDTQYF TGTGCCAGCAGCTTCCTAGCGGGGGGGCGTCGGAGCACAGATACGCAGTATTTT
TRBJ2-3 TRBV29-1 many TRBD2 CSSGGAGTDTQYF TGCAGCTCGGGGGGGGCCGGCACAGATACGCAGTATTTT
TRBJ2-6 TRBV11-1 - - CASSLNSGGSRETGANVLTF TGTGCCAGCAGCTTAAATTCGGGTGGAAGTAGGGAAACTGGGGCCAACGTCCTGACTTTC
TRBJ2-3 TRBV4-3 many - CASSQRGDTQYF TGCGCCAGCAGCCAAAGAGGAGATACGCAGTATTTT
TRBJ1-1 TRBV12-3/TRBV12-4 many - CASSQTVQGGNTEAFF TGTGCCAGCAGTCAGACCGTACAGGGAGGGAACACTGAAGCTTTCTTT
TRBJ2-7 TRBV7-9 many - CASSPPGVSPEQYF TGTGCCAGCAGCCCCCCCGGTGTTAGCCCCGAGCAGTACTTC
TRBJ1-6 TRBV12-3/TRBV12-4 many - CASRPQDSPLHF TGTGCCAGCAGACCGCAGGATTCACCCCTCCACTTT
TRBJ2-5 TRBV20-1 many TRBD2 CSASPLAGAWETQYF TGCAGTGCTAGCCCTCTAGCGGGGGCGTGGGAGACCCAGTACTTC
TRBJ2-7 TRBV12-3/TRBV12-4 - TRBD2 CASSEGLAGIYEQYF TGTGCCAGCAGCGAGGGACTAGCGGGGATCTACGAGCAGTACTTC